Listed here are 23 T cell receptor beta chains from one sample, sequenced in a study of cytomegalovirus exposure and HLA in healthy donors. PCR was performed using 60 Vbeta and 13 Jbeta primers. Clones were read by immunoSEQ multiplex PCR, and TCRdb kept only the in-frame ones, dropping some. The profile shows about 120,000 clones, roughly 80% of them singletons. Sequencing was performed on PBMCs. Source of these receptors: a woman aged 40 to 55 in good health and CMV-seropositive.

The rearrangement joins TRBV7-6 to TRBJ1-4; 7 bases agree with TRBD1. Germline V gene sequence: CDR1 SGHVS, CDR2 FNYEAQ. The CDR3 contains 14 residues. The J segment lost 2 bases and the V segment lost 6 bases, leaving 3 bases of the junction unmatched. This chain's CDR3 is CASRRGPTNEKLFF. CDR3 nucleotide sequence: TGTGCCAGCAGGAGGGGGCCCACTAATGAAAAACTGTTTTTT.

The chain recombines TRBV15 with TRBJ2-5; 7 positions match TRBD2. The end of the DNA is better explained by TRBJ2-7, so the J call may be wrong. Germline assignment: CDR1 LNHNV and CDR2 YYDKDF (reference sequence). The CDR3 runs to 15 residues. The CDR3 DNA follows: TGTGCCACCAGCAGAGGGGAGGGGTTTTCCTACGAGCAGTACTTC. Translation: CATSRGEGFSYEQYF.

The chain couples TRBV10-3 to TRBJ1-3; D is ambiguous. The CDR3 sequence is 16 residues long. Germline loops: CDR1 ENHRY, CDR2 SYGVKD. The V gene lost 0 bases and the J gene lost 0 bases, with 9 bases spanning the gap. CDR3 region: CAISESSGGSGNTIYF. CDR3 nucleotides: TGTGCCATCAGTGAGTCGTCGGGTGGCTCTGGAAACACCATATATTTT.

V is TRBV29-1 and J is TRBJ2-2; perhaps TRBD1 as D (6 bases). This CDR3 has 13 amino acids. The V gene's germline CDR1 is SQVTM and CDR2 ANQGSEA. V was trimmed by 7 bases and J by 1 base, leaving 10 bases between them. In nucleotides, the CDR3 is TGCAGCGCGATGGGACAGAACACCGGGGAGCTGTTTTTT. Translated: CSAMGQNTGELFF.

The chain links TRBV27 to TRBJ1-3, with TRBD1 as a possible D gene (5 bases). The germline V gene has CDR1 MNHEY and CDR2 SMNVEV (reference sequence). CDR3 size: 14 residues. The V and J ends lost 5 bases and 2 bases respectively, with 10 bases between them. This CDR3 is CASSPQVPGNTIYF. CDR3 coding DNA: TGTGCCAGCAGTCCACAGGTCCCTGGAAACACCATATATTTT.

The gene calls are TRBV7-3 and TRBJ2-6, with 7 bases identical to TRBD1. Germline CDR1 SGHTA, CDR2 FQGTGA. The CDR3 consists of 16 residues. After removal of 4 bases from V and 4 bases from J, the junction contained 7 bases not matched to a gene. DNA of the CDR3: TGTGCCAGCAGCTCCGACAGGGTATGGGGGGCCAACGTCCTGACTTTC. As protein: CASSSDRVWGANVLTF. The variable domain in full, completed from reference TRBV7-3 and TRBJ2-6, reads GAGVSQTPSNKVTEKGKYVELRCDPISGHTALYWYRQSLGQGPEFLIYFQGTGAADDSGLPNDRFFAVRPEGSVSTLKIQRTERGDSAVYLCASSSDRVWGANVLTFGAGSRLTVL.

This clone was seen more than once but under ten times. The chain combines TRBV19 with TRBJ2-3; maybe TRBD2 (6 bases). CDR3 length equals 17 residues. The V gene lost 11 bases and the J gene lost 3 bases, with 27 bases spanning the gap. Germline values: CDR1 LNHDA, CDR2 SQIVND (reference sequence). The CDR3 DNA reads as TGTGCCGCTGGGAGGCGAGTCGTGCGGGGTCGGACAGATACGCAGTATTTT. It yields the protein CAAGRRVVRGRTDTQYF.

This chain's CDR3 is CASSQDSSGRALRNEQFF. Written as DNA, the CDR3 is TGCGCCAGCAGCCAAGATTCTAGCGGGAGGGCCCTACGCAATGAGCAGTTCTTC. This rearrangement joins TRBV4-3 to TRBJ2-1; the match to TRBD2 covers 12 bases. Germline loops: CDR1 LGHNA, CDR2 YSLEER. This CDR3 region has 18 residues. V shed 0 bases and J 6 bases; nucleotides not matched to a gene: 9.

The rearrangement joins TRBV18 to TRBJ2-2, with 9 bases identical to TRBD2. The J segment lost 5 bases and the V segment lost 8 bases, leaving 12 bases of the junction unmatched. This CDR3 region has 16 residues. Germline lookup yields CDR1 KGHSH and CDR2 LQKENI. This chain's CDR3 is CASTTAGGRRTGELFF. In DNA, the CDR3 is TGTGCCAGCACGACTGCGGGGGGGCGACGAACCGGGGAGCTGTTTTTT.

The genes are TRBV2 and TRBJ1-2; 8 bases fit TRBD1. Germline CDR1 is SNHLY and CDR2 is FYNNEI. The CDR3 has 14 amino acids. V shed 4 bases and J 2 bases; nucleotides not matched to a gene: 3. CDR3 DNA sequence: TGTGCCAGCAGTGTGGGACAGGTGAACTATGGCTACACCTTC. This encodes CASSVGQVNYGYTF.

The chain has TRBV4-2 and TRBJ2-5; D is possibly TRBD2 (6 bases). The assigned J gene may be wrong: the sequence end matches TRBJ2-7 better. CDR1 is LGHNA and CDR2 is YNFKEQ in the germline V gene. This CDR3 region has 14 residues. DNA of the CDR3: TGTGCCAGCAGCCAAGCGGTGGGGGGTTACGAGCAGTACTTC. Its protein is CASSQAVGGYEQYF.

The chain carries TRBV19 and TRBJ1-5; possibly TRBD1 for D (5 bases). Germline CDR1 LNHDA, CDR2 SQIVND (reference sequence). V gave up 6 bases and J gave up 6 bases, with 12 bases separating them. This CDR3 region has 13 residues. The CDR3: CASSQGAPQPQHF. CDR3 nucleotide sequence: TGTGCCAGTAGCCAAGGGGCCCCTCAGCCCCAGCATTTT. Combining the CDR3 with reference TRBV19 and TRBJ1-5 gives the whole variable domain DGGITQSPKYLFRKEGQNVTLSCEQNLNHDAMYWYRQDPGQGLRLIYYSQIVNDFQKGDIAEGYSVSREKKESFPLTVTSAQKNPTAFYLCASSQGAPQPQHFGDGTRLSIL.

As to this clone: This sample also contains other DNA sequences that code for the same CDR3. The chain uses TRBV5-1 and TRBJ2-3; 7 bases are a match to TRBD1. Germline CDR1 SGHRS, CDR2 YFSETQ. This CDR3 is built from 14 residues. Germline trimming cut 3 bases from V and 3 bases from J; bases unmatched to any gene: 4. The CDR3 protein is CASSSGQKTDTQYF. CDR3 nucleotides: TGCGCCAGCAGCTCGGGACAGAAAACAGATACGCAGTATTTT.

The table lists this clone with a few counts. The chain carries TRBV18 and TRBJ2-7; 7 bases are shared with TRBD1. The CDR3 has 15 residues. Losses at the gene ends were 0 bases for V and 2 bases for J; bases not matched to a gene: 4. Germline V gene sequence: CDR1 KGHSH, CDR2 LQKENI. CDR3: CASSPPGTDPYEQYF. CDR3 coding DNA: TGTGCCAGCTCACCACCCGGGACAGACCCCTACGAGCAGTACTTC.

This clone is a singleton in its sample. CDR3 coding DNA: TGTGCCAGTAGTACCCTTAGCGGGCAGGCCTACGAGCAGTACTTC. Encoded protein: CASSTLSGQAYEQYF. This chain joins TRBV19 and TRBJ2-7; 7 positions match TRBD2. In germline, CDR1 is LNHDA, CDR2 SQIVND (reference sequence). Trimming cost V 4 bases and J 2 bases; bases outside gene matches: 8. The CDR3 length is 15 residues.

This chain joins TRBV9 and TRBJ2-5; D might be TRBD2 (5 bases). V shed 0 bases and J shed 1 base, with 16 bases lying between them. From germline, CDR1 is SGDLS and CDR2 YYNGEE. The CDR3 sequence is 17 residues long. CDR3 nucleotides: TGTGCCAGCAGCGTAGCTGGTCCCGGGATCTCCCAAGAGACCCAGTACTTC. Amino acid sequence: CASSVAGPGISQETQYF.

CDR3 residues: CASRRGDTEAFF. The CDR3 DNA reads TGCGCCAGCAGGCGGGGAGACACTGAAGCTTTCTTT. The chain links TRBV5-1 to TRBJ1-1; D is unresolved. Germline V gene lookup returns CDR1 SGHRS and CDR2 YFSETQ. This CDR3 comprises 12 residues. Trimming removed 5 bases from V and 3 bases from J, with 8 bases in between. Drawing the rest from reference TRBV5-1 and TRBJ1-1, the complete variable domain is KAGVTQTPRYLIKTRGQQVTLSCSPISGHRSVSWYQQTPGQGLQFLFEYFSETQRNKGNFPGRFSGRQFSNSRSEMNVSTLELGDSALYLCASRRGDTEAFFGQGTRLTVV.

The chain recombines TRBV2 with TRBJ2-1, with 12 nucleotides matching TRBD2. V lost 7 bases, J lost 10 bases, and 8 bases stayed unmatched. Germline V gene sequence: CDR1 SNHLY, CDR2 FYNNEI. This CDR3 spans 14 amino acids. Written as DNA, the CDR3 is TGTGCCAGCACTAGACTAGCGGGAGCAGGCGAGCAGTTCTTC. Amino acid sequence: CASTRLAGAGEQFF.

V usage is TRBV18 and J usage is TRBJ2-1, with D tentatively TRBD1 (6 bases). CDR1 and CDR2 from the germline V gene are KGHSH and LQKENI. Trimming pared 3 bases from V and 7 bases from J, leaving 19 bases between. The length of the CDR3 is 16 residues. In DNA form, the CDR3 reads TGTGCCAGCTCACCTCTTCTGGACAGCAGGGTAAATGAGCAGTTCTTC. Protein sequence: CASSPLLDSRVNEQFF.

V and J are TRBV18 and TRBJ2-3; TRBD2 matches at 11 bases. Germline trimming cut 0 bases from V and 4 bases from J; bases unmatched to any gene: 12. Germline V gives CDR1 KGHSH, CDR2 LQKENI. The CDR3 length is 19 residues. CDR3: CASSPPGTSGGGGPDTQYF. In DNA, the CDR3 is TGTGCCAGCTCACCACCTGGGACTAGCGGAGGGGGAGGACCAGATACGCAGTATTTT.

The V call is TRBV12-5, the J call TRBJ1-4; 10 bases map to TRBD1. The CDR3 runs 15 residues. Per germline, CDR1 LGHNT and CDR2 FRNRAP. The trim removed 1 base at V and 4 bases at J, leaving 0 bases unmatched. As DNA, the CDR3 is TGTGCTAGTGGTTTGGGGGACAGGGGTAATGAAAAACTGTTTTTT. It translates to CASGLGDRGNEKLFF.

The chain uses TRBV7-2 and TRBJ2-3; 11 nucleotides agree with TRBD1. With V trimmed by 4 bases and J by 5 bases, 8 bases remained unmatched. The CDR3 runs 16 residues. Germline V lookup: CDR1 SGHTA, CDR2 FQGNSA. DNA of the CDR3: TGTGCCAGCAGCTCACATGGCGGGACAGGGGGAGATACGCAGTATTTT. This gives the protein CASSSHGGTGGDTQYF.

The rearrangement joins TRBV7-9 to TRBJ2-5; D gene ambiguous. CDR1 and CDR2 (germline): SEHNR, FQNEAQ (reference sequence). The V end was cut by 4 bases, the J end by 5 bases, with 8 bases between. The CDR3 runs 12 residues. DNA for the CDR3: TGTGCCAGCAGCTCTGGAGTGGAGACCCAGTACTTC. It translates to CASSSGVETQYF.